The 24 T cell receptor beta chains below all came from one sample that was sequenced in a study of blood T cells in healthy people across ages (dated by TCRdb to the mid-2010s). Receptors were amplified or captured by 5' RACE. The sample was run on an Illumina HiSeq 2500. A second PCR of roughly 6 to 11 cycles was run with a J-beta primer mix and a sample-barcoded 5' primer. TCRdb reprocessed the public reads (quality trimming at Q25 with fastp, clone calling with MiXCR) and kept in-frame beta chains. Each entry is one CDR3 protein sequence, shown with its most common DNA and genes. This sample gives 700,000 to 850,000 distinct CDR3 sequences in total; about 37% of them show up just once. The top ten clones comprise about an eighth of the sample. The sequenced sample was blood. The receptor set was obtained from a young man in good health.

This clonotype was picked up a small number of times. This chain joins TRBV4-2 and TRBJ2-7; D gene unclear. The germline V gene encodes CDR1 LGHNA and CDR2 YNFKEQ. The V end lost 4 bases, the J end lost 2 bases, and 12 bases lay between the germline ends. The CDR3 has 14 residues. The CDR3, as DNA: TGTGCCAGCAGCCCCACCGGGCTGACCTACGAGCAGTACTTC. The encoded protein is CASSPTGLTYEQYF.

In this sample, this clonotype turned up a few times. V is TRBV7-2 and J is TRBJ2-4; the match to TRBD1 covers 9 bases. There are 16 residues in the CDR3. Per the germline V gene, CDR1 is SGHTA and CDR2 is FQGNSA. Trimming at V came to 3 bases and at J to 0 bases, leaving 3 bases not matched to a gene. The CDR3: CASSLGQGLAKNIQYF. In nucleotides, the CDR3 is TGTGCCAGCAGCTTGGGACAGGGCTTAGCCAAAAACATTCAGTACTTC.

The chain links TRBV20-1 to TRBJ2-5; no clear D. Trimming shortened V by 0 bases and J by 5 bases, and 16 bases separated the two germline ends. The CDR3 extends over 15 amino acids. The germline gives CDR1 DFQATT, CDR2 SNEGSKA (reference sequence). The CDR3 DNA reads as TGCAGTGCTAGAGAGGCGAAGGGAAGATTGGAGACCCAGTACTTC. This encodes CSAREAKGRLETQYF.

This clonotype was observed once. This chain links TRBV20-1 with TRBJ2-1, with D possibly matching TRBD1 (5 bases). Germline CDR1 reads DFQATT; CDR2 reads SNEGSKA (reference sequence). Trimming cost V 8 bases and J 6 bases, with 11 bases left between them. This CDR3 contains 11 residues. The CDR3 coding sequence is TGCAGTCTCAGGGTTCCCAATGAGCAGTTCTTC. This encodes CSLRVPNEQFF.

The chain employs TRBV28 and TRBJ2-4; 8 bases line up with TRBD2. This CDR3 has 13 amino acids. The trim removed 3 bases at V and 6 bases at J, leaving 1 base unmatched. The germline CDR1 and CDR2 sequences are MDHEN and SYDVKM. CDR3 coding DNA: TGTGCCAGCAGTTTCGGGGGGGGAAACATTCAGTACTTC. It codes for CASSFGGGNIQYF. Combining the CDR3 with reference TRBV28 and TRBJ2-4 gives the whole variable domain DVKVTQSSRYLVKRTGEKVFLECVQDMDHENMFWYRQDPGLGLRLIYFSYDVKMKEKGDIPEGYSVSREKKERFSLILESASTNQTSMYLCASSFGGGNIQYFGAGTRLSVL.

This clonotype appeared many times. The chain couples TRBV7-2 to TRBJ2-5; a weak D match, TRBD1 (5 bases). V was trimmed by 3 bases and J by 3 bases, leaving 5 bases between them. The CDR3 extends over 12 amino acids. Looked up from germline, CDR1 is SGHTA and CDR2 is FQGNSA. CDR3 region: CASSLTEETQYF. The CDR3 nucleotides read TGTGCCAGCAGCTTGACAGAAGAGACCCAGTACTTC.

V usage is TRBV20-1 and J usage is TRBJ1-1; no definite D call. V gave up 5 bases and J gave up 6 bases, with 16 bases separating them. Per germline, CDR1 DFQATT and CDR2 SNEGSKA (reference sequence). The CDR3 runs to 13 residues. The CDR3 loop reads CSAPRPGLAEAFF. The CDR3 region has the DNA TGCAGTGCTCCCCGACCGGGGTTGGCTGAAGCTTTCTTT.

The sample holds a few counts of this clonotype. The chain links TRBV20-1 to TRBJ2-1, with unresolved D. This CDR3 spans 13 amino acids. V was cut by 1 base and J by 14 bases, with 18 bases left in between. Germline V CDR1 and CDR2: DFQATT, SNEGSKA (reference sequence). CDR3 sequence (DNA): TGCAGTGCTAGAGGCACTCTGTCAGTCGGCGAGTTCTTC. It yields the protein CSARGTLSVGEFF.

The chain uses TRBV6-2 or TRBV6-3 and TRBJ2-3; tentative D call: TRBD1 (6 bases). This CDR3 has 17 residues. Germline assignment: CDR1 MNHEY and CDR2 SVGEGT. Trimming cost V 2 bases and J 2 bases, with 17 bases left between them. As DNA, the CDR3 is TGTGCCAGCAGTTACACGGACAGACTCGACTTCACAGATACGCAGTATTTT. This codes for CASSYTDRLDFTDTQYF.

The chain recombines TRBV20-1 with TRBJ1-6; TRBD1 agrees at 7 bases. This CDR3 region has 16 residues. Germline CDR1 and CDR2: DFQATT and SNEGSKA (reference sequence). V was pared by 2 bases and J by 4 bases, with 8 bases of the junction left unmatched. Here the CDR3 reads CSARRTGSRYNSPLHF. The CDR3 DNA follows: TGCAGTGCTAGACGGACAGGATCAAGGTATAATTCACCCCTCCACTTT.

This clonotype was counted a few times. The chain combines TRBV4-2 with TRBJ1-5, with D uncertain. CDR1 is LGHNA, CDR2 YNFKEQ, per germline. V shed 4 bases and J shed 1 base, with 17 bases lying between them. The CDR3 runs 17 residues. CDR3: CASSLYLERMSNQPQHF. The CDR3 nucleotides are TGTGCCAGCAGCCTCTACCTGGAAAGGATGAGCAATCAGCCCCAGCATTTT.

Points on this clonotype: The junction departs from the called germline gene at one end, perhaps through a read error. This chain joins TRBV5-1 and TRBJ2-5; D perhaps matches TRBD2 (6 bases). The CDR3 runs 14 residues. Germline CDR1 and CDR2: SGHRS and YFSETQ. This chain's CDR3 is CASSPGGGEETRYF. The CDR3 nucleotides read TGCGCCAGCAGCCCTGGTGGCGGGGAAGAGACCCGGTACTTC. Supplemented by reference TRBV5-1 and TRBJ2-5, the full variable domain reads KAGVTQTPRYLIKTRGQQVTLSCSPISGHRSVSWYQQTPGQGLQFLFEYFSETQRNKGNFPGRFSGRQFSNSRSEMNVSTLELGDSALYLCASSPGGGEETRYFGPGTRLLVL.

The chain carries TRBV7-2 and TRBJ1-4, with D possibly matching TRBD1 (5 bases). V was trimmed by 0 bases and J by 8 bases, leaving 16 bases between them. The germline V gene encodes CDR1 SGHTA and CDR2 FQGNSA. This CDR3 is 16 amino acids long. CDR3: CASSLASGAGEEKLFF. CDR3 in DNA: TGTGCCAGCAGCTTAGCGTCCGGGGCTGGGGAGGAAAAACTGTTTTTT.

A word on this clonotype: One junction end disagrees with the germline gene, perhaps due to a read error. J is TRBJ2-1 and V is TRBV9; possible D gene TRBD1, 5 bases. Germline loops: CDR1 SGDLS, CDR2 YYNGEE. The length of the CDR3 is 14 residues. The CDR3 nucleotides read TGTGTCAGCAGCGCTGTGGGGCCTAACAATGAGCAGTTCTTC. Amino acids: CVSSAVGPNNEQFF.

CDR3: CSARDLRQGLTEAFF. DNA for the CDR3: TGCAGTGCTAGAGATTTGCGACAGGGCCTGACTGAAGCTTTCTTT. The chain uses TRBV20-1 and TRBJ1-1, with TRBD1 matching 7 bases. The CDR3 length is 15 residues. Unmatched junction bases numbered 9, after V lost 0 bases and J lost 5 bases. Germline lookup yields CDR1 DFQATT and CDR2 SNEGSKA (reference sequence).

The rearrangement uses TRBV20-1 and TRBJ1-5; a weak D match, TRBD1 (6 bases). The CDR3 length is 16 residues. The ends were cut back, 1 base at V and 2 bases at J, with 15 bases in the middle. Per the germline V gene, CDR1 is DFQATT and CDR2 is SNEGSKA (reference sequence). The CDR3 DNA is TGCAGTGCTAGAGGACAGGAGTTGATAGGCAATCAGCCCCAGCATTTT. This codes for CSARGQELIGNQPQHF.

The chain employs TRBV6-5 and TRBJ1-4; perhaps TRBD1 as D (5 bases). The ends were cut back, 0 bases at V and 0 bases at J, with 20 bases in the middle. Germline CDR1 MNHEY, CDR2 SVGAGI. The length of the CDR3 is 20 residues. This CDR3 reads CASSYSILSGPGATNEKLFF. Written as DNA, the CDR3 is TGTGCCAGCAGTTACTCGATCTTATCAGGGCCTGGGGCAACTAATGAAAAACTGTTTTTT.

The chain has TRBV4-3 and TRBJ1-2; no reliable D call. CDR1 is LGHNA, CDR2 YSLEER, per germline. The CDR3 consists of 15 residues. V lost 3 bases and J 0 bases, leaving 11 bases between the germline ends. Here the CDR3 DNA reads TGCGCCAGCAGCCAGACGTTGAAATCTAACTATGGCTACACCTTC. Amino acids: CASSQTLKSNYGYTF.

The rearrangement joins TRBV5-1 to TRBJ1-2; tentative D call: TRBD1 (5 bases). The length of the CDR3 is 14 residues. V lost 4 bases to trimming and J lost 0 bases, with 10 bases between them. In germline, CDR1 is SGHRS, CDR2 YFSETQ. The CDR3 sequence: CASSEGPANYGYTF. For the CDR3, the DNA is TGCGCCAGCAGCGAGGGGCCCGCTAACTATGGCTACACCTTC.

The J gene is TRBJ2-4, the V gene TRBV20-1; TRBD2 matches at 7 bases. The CDR3 runs 19 residues. Germline V gene lookup returns CDR1 DFQATT and CDR2 SNEGSKA (reference sequence). Unmatched junction bases numbered 22, after V lost 5 bases and J lost 3 bases. CDR3 protein: CSAPSLARSGDPYKNIQYF. CDR3 nucleotide sequence: TGCAGTGCTCCTTCCCTCGCCCGAAGCGGGGACCCGTACAAAAACATTCAGTACTTC.

The chain couples TRBV4-2 to TRBJ1-4, with 7 nucleotides matching TRBD1. Per the germline V gene, CDR1 is LGHNA and CDR2 is YNFKEQ. V lost 1 base to trimming and J lost 5 bases; unmatched junction nucleotides: 7. The CDR3 covers 16 residues. The CDR3 here is CASSQVAGTENEKLFF. The DNA for the CDR3 is TGTGCCAGCAGCCAAGTAGCCGGGACAGAGAATGAAAAACTGTTTTTT.

This clonotype was counted a few times. The chain links TRBV20-1 to TRBJ2-7; 14 nucleotides align to TRBD2. The CDR3 loop spans 15 amino acids. V gave up 6 bases and J gave up 2 bases; unmatched junction bases: 6. Germline CDR1 and CDR2: DFQATT and SNEGSKA (reference sequence). The CDR3 sequence is CSATGTSGGPYEQYF. Written as DNA, the CDR3 is TGCAGTGCCACCGGGACTAGCGGGGGTCCCTACGAGCAGTACTTC.

J is TRBJ2-1 and V is TRBV28; a possible D gene is TRBD1 (6 bases). Germline loops: CDR1 MDHEN, CDR2 SYDVKM. Trimming pared 4 bases from V and 9 bases from J, leaving 22 bases between. CDR3 size: 16 residues. This CDR3 is CASSWAGVSPSGEQFF. In nucleotides, the CDR3 is TGTGCCAGCAGTTGGGCAGGGGTCTCTCCGTCCGGTGAGCAGTTCTTC.

With regard to this clonotype: One junction end does not reproduce the germline sequence, and a read error may be involved. The chain links TRBV4-1 to TRBJ1-1, with D possibly matching TRBD1 (5 bases). This CDR3 has 13 residues. Germline-derived CDR1 and CDR2 are MGHRA and YSYEKL. Here the CDR3 DNA reads TGCGTCAGCAGCCAACGACAGCTCACTGAAGCTTTCTTT. Translating it yields CVSSQRQLTEAFF.